This is a list of T cell receptor beta chains from one sample in a study of beta chain features in type 1 diabetes. The table came from immunoSEQ multiplex PCR; TCRdb's copy has only in-frame clones and leaves some out. The table lists more than 300,000 clones, around 10% of them singletons. The specimen sequenced was central memory CD4+ T cells from blood. The receptors here all came from a man younger than 45 with type 1 diabetes. The CDR3 runs from the conserved cysteine through the conserved F or W. The order of the fields is D gene, V gene, CDR3 protein. The D gene is left open where the match is weak.

d_call: TRBD1
v_call: TRBV6-5
cdr3_aa: CASSYVPGTGRQPQHF

d_call: NA
v_call: TRBV19
cdr3_aa: CASSNSGAYEQYF

d_call: NA
v_call: TRBV6-6
cdr3_aa: CASSYARKREYEQYF

d_call: TRBD2
v_call: TRBV7-2
cdr3_aa: CASSFGASGRSLEQYF

d_call: TRBD1
v_call: TRBV2
cdr3_aa: CASIPGQQETQYF

d_call: TRBD2
v_call: TRBV29-1
cdr3_aa: CSGAGLREGGNEQFF

d_call: NA
v_call: TRBV4-2
cdr3_aa: CASSHEANVLTF

d_call: TRBD2
v_call: TRBV11-2
cdr3_aa: CASGRETYEQYF

d_call: TRBD2
v_call: TRBV10-3
cdr3_aa: CAITQGLGRTYEQYF

d_call: NA
v_call: TRBV7-2
cdr3_aa: CASSLVLGQVNYF

d_call: NA
v_call: TRBV11-2
cdr3_aa: CASSLGSGSPETQYF

d_call: NA
v_call: TRBV27
cdr3_aa: CASSFVSPSDEQYF

d_call: NA
v_call: TRBV5-6
cdr3_aa: CASSLRSGRGDTQYF

d_call: TRBD1
v_call: TRBV6-1
cdr3_aa: CASRDRNMNTEAFF

d_call: NA
v_call: TRBV28
cdr3_aa: CASTPPGAGEQFF

d_call: TRBD2
v_call: TRBV4-2
cdr3_aa: CAAKTTSGGYNEQFF

d_call: NA
v_call: TRBV4-1
cdr3_aa: CASSQGMYQPQHF

d_call: NA
v_call: TRBV11-2
cdr3_aa: CASSLDGGISNQPQHF

d_call: TRBD2
v_call: TRBV18
cdr3_aa: CASSQGTSGRYEQYF

d_call: TRBD1
v_call: TRBV11-2
cdr3_aa: CASSLRFTGTGGADTQYF

d_call: NA
v_call: TRBV5-1
cdr3_aa: CASSLGRRVDGYTF

d_call: NA
v_call: TRBV18
cdr3_aa: CASSPRAKDEKLFF

d_call: NA
v_call: TRBV5-5
cdr3_aa: CASSSGQETQYF

d_call: NA
v_call: TRBV15
cdr3_aa: CATSRDAQPQHF

d_call: NA
v_call: TRBV6-6
cdr3_aa: CASRTPPRVQYF

d_call: NA
v_call: TRBV4-1
cdr3_aa: CASSQEEVHEQFF

d_call: NA
v_call: TRBV6-6
cdr3_aa: CASSYTTGQQYF

d_call: TRBD1
v_call: TRBV6-5
cdr3_aa: CASSRMGQGGVGYTF

d_call: NA
v_call: TRBV19
cdr3_aa: CASSIDTGTYNEQFF

d_call: NA
v_call: TRBV11-2
cdr3_aa: CASNHVGGEQFF

d_call: NA
v_call: TRBV29-1
cdr3_aa: CSVVSESTDTQYF

d_call: TRBD1
v_call: TRBV28
cdr3_aa: CASSPPGQGLYEQYF

d_call: TRBD2
v_call: TRBV10-3
cdr3_aa: CAISEAGGGHEQYF

d_call: NA
v_call: TRBV5-4
cdr3_aa: CASSLGVGEQYF

d_call: TRBD1
v_call: TRBV19
cdr3_aa: CASSKGARYGYTF

d_call: NA
v_call: TRBV20-1
cdr3_aa: CSARDYETQYF

d_call: NA
v_call: TRBV27
cdr3_aa: CATHRVGYEQYF

d_call: TRBD2
v_call: TRBV10-3
cdr3_aa: CAISEWGGSVTDTQYF

d_call: NA
v_call: TRBV2
cdr3_aa: CASSLGGRSTQYF

d_call: TRBD1
v_call: TRBV29-1
cdr3_aa: CSVVQGEADYGYTF

d_call: NA
v_call: TRBV6-1
cdr3_aa: CASTSPPAEQYF

d_call: NA
v_call: TRBV11-2
cdr3_aa: CASSLENQPQHF

d_call: NA
v_call: TRBV9
cdr3_aa: CASSVEQGGTEAFF

d_call: NA
v_call: TRBV2
cdr3_aa: CASTPGANQPQHF

d_call: TRBD2
v_call: TRBV28
cdr3_aa: CASSRTGGSHEQFF

d_call: NA
v_call: TRBV19
cdr3_aa: CASSILDGGREVNEQFF

d_call: TRBD1
v_call: TRBV6-1
cdr3_aa: CASSSVTGYYEQYF

d_call: NA
v_call: TRBV27
cdr3_aa: CASSSGTKDTEAFF

d_call: NA
v_call: TRBV6-6
cdr3_aa: CASSYSTTGTNTEAFF

d_call: NA
v_call: TRBV5-6
cdr3_aa: CASSPVERGNTIYF

d_call: NA
v_call: TRBV30
cdr3_aa: CAWSAIGTYEQYF

d_call: NA
v_call: TRBV30
cdr3_aa: CAWRLGSNQPQHF

d_call: NA
v_call: TRBV27
cdr3_aa: CASSLLGGQLNTGELFF

d_call: TRBD1
v_call: TRBV6-6
cdr3_aa: CASSPRQGLGTGELFF

d_call: NA
v_call: TRBV7-2
cdr3_aa: CASSLSGDITEAFF